This T cell receptor (beta chain) was found in a study of cytomegalovirus exposure and HLA in healthy donors. Study findings and constraints: The productive fraction for most TCR beta V segments was about 90% or about 30% in an earlier analysis.

Use of 60 Vbeta and 13 Jbeta primers characterized the PCR. The data were produced by immunoSEQ multiplex PCR, yet TCRdb's version contains in-frame clones alone and is incomplete. The sample has tens of thousands of clones; just over 75% are singletons. Looked up from germline, CDR1 is SGHAT and CDR2 is FQNNGV. The CDR3 extends over 15 amino acids. V lost 5 bases and J 3 bases, leaving 14 bases between the germline ends. To note about this clone: Its specificity is unknown.

The chain couples TRBV11-2 to TRBJ1-3, with D possibly being TRBD1 (5 bases). The sequence came from a man aged 50 to 59 in good health and CMV-seropositive. Sequencing used PBMCs. In nucleotides, the CDR3 is TGTGCCAGCAGCGCGGGCCGGGGGGGTGGAAACACCATATATTTT. This encodes CASSAGRGGGNTIYF.